The sample holds a few counts of the clone carrying this T cell receptor (beta chain). The target antigen is unknown. This entry is derived from a study of response to subunit inactivated influenza vaccine. Study-level results: Authors suggested each seasonal influenza vaccination recruits few new T cells.

V was cut by 3 bases and J by 3 bases, with 20 bases left in between. Germline CDR1 is DFQATT and CDR2 is SNEGSKA (reference sequence). There are 16 residues in the CDR3. TCRdb ran MiXCR on the RT-PCR reads and lists one entry per CDR3 protein. The table includes more than 700,000 distinct CDR3 sequences, around 20% detected once. Sequenced material: PBMCs from blood, taken 5 days after vaccination. This TCR was sampled from a middle-aged man who received an inactivated influenza vaccine. The chain carries TRBV20-1 and TRBJ1-2; D gene ambiguous. The DNA of the CDR3 is TGCAGTGCTAGGCCCCCAGATGGGCGCCGGGACTATGGCTACACCTTC. It specifies CSARPPDGRRDYGYTF.